This T cell receptor beta chain emerged from a study of shared clonotypes between healthy human individuals. Study information: Contributing individuals were a couple of females and three males aged 18 to 49. Three plates were used per donor for CD4 naive, three for CD4 memory, two for CD8 naive and one for CD8 memory.

Some clones are missing from TCRdb's copy, which holds only in-frame ones; the method was immunoSEQ multiplex PCR. The sample yields millions of clones, around nine tenths seen once. Broader study findings: Across subsets, estimated richness was generally greater for naive than for memory populations. Sampling was confined to blood; repertoires within tissues likely differ.

The CDR3 extends over 18 amino acids. Trimming pared 1 base from V and 0 bases from J, leaving 16 bases between. Per germline, CDR1 SEHNR and CDR2 FQNEAQ (reference sequence). Turning to this clone: Its target is not known.

This clonotype was obtained from a man aged 18 to 29 in good health. Sequencing used naive CD4+ T cells sorted from blood. Subset reported: CD45RA+ positively selected. The V call is TRBV7-9, the J call TRBJ2-4; either TRBD1 or TRBD2 may fit D (5 bases each). In nucleotides, the CDR3 is TGTGCCAGCAGCTTAGTTCGGGGACCGTCTCTAGCCAAAAACATTCAGTACTTC. Amino acid sequence: CASSLVRGPSLAKNIQYF.